This passage covers 15 T cell receptor beta chains from one sample sequenced in a study of blood T cell repertoires in COVID-19. Produced via immunoSEQ multiplex PCR; TCRdb's table is partial and in-frame only. Of about 190,000 clones listed, 80% to 90% are singletons. Sequenced: peripheral blood. All receptors come from a woman of 80 years or more with acute or convalescent COVID-19.

The chain joins TRBV4-1 to TRBJ1-1; D might be TRBD1 (6 bases). The CDR3 sequence is 17 residues long. Germline V CDR1 and CDR2: MGHRA, YSYEKL. The V end was cut by 0 bases, the J end by 0 bases, with 14 bases between. The CDR3: CASSQEAQGPMNTEAFF. The CDR3, as DNA: TGCGCCAGCAGCCAAGAAGCGCAGGGGCCAATGAACACTGAAGCTTTCTTT.

The chain recombines TRBV29-1 with TRBJ2-7; D call uncertain. Trimming stripped 4 bases from V and 3 bases from J, with 25 bases between. Germline CDR1 is SQVTM and CDR2 is ANQGSEA. CDR3 length: 17 residues. CDR3 in amino acids: CSVGAGSGFGFDYEQYF. CDR3 nucleotides: TGCAGCGTTGGGGCTGGAAGTGGATTTGGATTCGACTACGAGCAGTACTTC.

This clone was observed a few times. The CDR3 DNA sequence: TGCGCCAGCAGCCCGACAACCCTACCGGGACAGATCTACGAGCAGTACTTC. Its protein is CASSPTTLPGQIYEQYF. The chain links TRBV4-1 to TRBJ2-7; TRBD1 matches 7 bases. This CDR3 has 17 residues. CDR1 MGHRA and CDR2 YSYEKL come from the germline V gene. The trim removed 4 bases at V and 3 bases at J, leaving 15 bases unmatched.

This clone occurred a few times. This sequence joins TRBV7-2 and TRBJ2-1, with TRBD2 identical over 7 bases. The CDR3 runs to 14 residues. In germline, CDR1 is SGHTA, CDR2 FQGNSA. Trimming at V came to 5 bases and at J to 8 bases, leaving 9 bases not matched to a gene. The CDR3 DNA reads as TGTGCCAGCAGCATTGGCGGGAGTTACGATGAGCAGTTCTTC. Residues: CASSIGGSYDEQFF. Variable domain in full (rest from reference TRBV7-2 and TRBJ2-1): GAGVSQSPSNKVTEKGKDVELRCDPISGHTALYWYRQSLGQGLEFLIYFQGNSAPDKSGLPSDRFSAERTGGSVSTLTIQRTQQEDSAVYLCASSIGGSYDEQFFGPGTRLTVL.

The chain is built from TRBV18 and TRBJ1-1, with D perhaps TRBD1 (6 bases). The CDR3 has 13 residues. The germline V gene has CDR1 KGHSH and CDR2 LQKENI. V dropped 6 bases and J dropped 4 bases, with 12 bases sitting between them. The CDR3 region has the DNA TGTGCCAGCTCTCAGGGGTCCCTCACTGAAGCTTTCTTT. The encoded protein is CASSQGSLTEAFF.

This clone came up a few times. The rearrangement links TRBV12-3 or TRBV12-4 to TRBJ2-1; 11 bases agree with TRBD2. The CDR3 extends over 13 amino acids. The J segment lost 15 bases and the V segment lost 6 bases, leaving 10 bases of the junction unmatched. The CDR3 bases are TGTGCCAGCAGCATGACTAGCGGGAACATTGGGTTCTTC. Its protein is CASSMTSGNIGFF.

This sequence joins TRBV5-1 and TRBJ2-6; D not resolved. Per germline, CDR1 SGHRS and CDR2 YFSETQ. The V end lost 7 bases, the J end lost 1 base, and 9 bases lay between the germline ends. The CDR3 contains 14 residues. The CDR3 sequence: CASYRESGANVLTF. The CDR3, as DNA: TGCGCCAGCTACAGAGAGTCTGGGGCCAACGTCCTGACTTTC.

The rearrangement joins TRBV7-8 to TRBJ2-2, with D perhaps matching TRBD2 (6 bases). The CDR3 is 16 residues long. V was clipped by 2 bases and J by 6 bases, with 16 bases between them. Germline V gene sequence: CDR1 SGHVS, CDR2 FQNEAQ. CDR3: CASSLFSGVSAGELFF. CDR3 nucleotides: TGTGCCAGCAGCTTATTTTCGGGGGTCAGTGCCGGGGAGCTGTTTTTT.

J is TRBJ2-7 and V is TRBV5-5, with 8 bases identical to TRBD2. The CDR3 sequence is 14 residues long. With 5 bases clipped from V and 2 bases from J, the junction kept 6 bases outside the gene matches. CDR1 is SGHKS, CDR2 YYEKEE, per germline (reference sequence). CDR3 amino acids: CASRLPGGTYEQYF. Written as DNA, the CDR3 is TGTGCCAGCAGGCTCCCGGGGGGGACCTACGAGCAGTACTTC.

The gene calls are TRBV2 and TRBJ1-3; D is possibly TRBD1 (5 bases). V was cut by 1 base and J by 4 bases, with 8 bases left in between. The CDR3 contains 14 residues. The germline V gene encodes CDR1 SNHLY and CDR2 FYNNEI. This CDR3 reads CASSEEGYGNTIYF. The CDR3 DNA sequence: TGTGCCAGCAGTGAAGAGGGGTACGGAAACACCATATATTTT.

This chain joins TRBV28 and TRBJ2-3, with 9 positions matching TRBD2. The junction had 7 bases not matched to a gene; V was cut back by 5 bases and J by 1 base. The length of the CDR3 is 16 residues. Germline assignment: CDR1 MDHEN and CDR2 SYDVKM. This CDR3 is CASSGSGGRGTDTQYF. The CDR3 DNA reads TGTGCCAGCAGTGGATCGGGCGGGAGGGGCACAGATACGCAGTATTTT. The entire variable domain, with the rest obtained from reference TRBV28 and TRBJ2-3, is as follows: DVKVTQSSRYLVKRTGEKVFLECVQDMDHENMFWYRQDPGLGLRLIYFSYDVKMKEKGDIPEGYSVSREKKERFSLILESASTNQTSMYLCASSGSGGRGTDTQYFGPGTRLTVL.

V gene TRBV5-1 combines with J gene TRBJ1-1, with D tentatively TRBD1 (5 bases). Germline V gene sequence: CDR1 SGHRS, CDR2 YFSETQ. The germline V and J ends were trimmed by 4 bases and 1 base, with 14 bases remaining between them. The CDR3 runs to 15 residues. CDR3 DNA: TGCGCCAGCAGCCCGGGGGGGACGGCGAACACTGAAGCTTTCTTT. Translated, it gives CASSPGGTANTEAFF.

The genes are TRBV30 and TRBJ1-5, with 7 bases matching TRBD1. The CDR3 has 14 amino acids. In germline, CDR1 is GTSNPN, CDR2 SVGIG (reference sequence). The ends lost 2 bases at V and 6 bases at J; junction bases unmatched: 7. As DNA, the CDR3 is TGTGCCTGGAGTCGTGGACAGGCCGGTCAGCCCCAGCATTTT. Its protein product is CAWSRGQAGQPQHF.

The J gene is TRBJ2-5, the V gene TRBV11-3, with 12 bases aligning to TRBD2. V shed 4 bases and J 5 bases; nucleotides not matched to a gene: 2. CDR3 size: 14 residues. The germline CDR1 and CDR2 sequences are SGHNT and YENEEA. In nucleotides, the CDR3 is TGTGCCAGCAGCTCCGGACTAGCGGGGGAGACCCAGTACTTC. This sequence encodes CASSSGLAGETQYF.

This sequence joins TRBV6-6 and TRBJ1-1, with D uncertain. The CDR3 contains 13 residues. V gave up 8 bases and J gave up 0 bases, with 10 bases separating them. Looked up from germline, CDR1 is MNHNY and CDR2 is SVGAGI (reference sequence). The DNA of the CDR3 is TGTGCCAGCGTAAGGAGGTTGAACACTGAAGCTTTCTTT. This gives the protein CASVRRLNTEAFF.